The TCR beta chain described here comes from a study of blood T cell repertoires in COVID-19 (dated by TCRdb to the early 2020s). General notes on the study: Samples from collaborators originated in the United States, Italy and Spain and spanned both the acute and convalescent phases of COVID-19. The samples were drawn from the first 160 participants of the ongoing ImmuneRACE study and from about 1,200 subjects provided by 6 global collaborators. A freely available public database, intended as a resource for researchers studying the immune response to SARS-CoV-2, is where the repertoires were released. Where available, HLA class I and class II types were obtained from metadata supplied by the sample provider rather than from assay-based typing. The prospective study material was composed of cDNA or gDNA derived from T cells, B-cell-depleted T cells, or PBMCs. A de-identified subject ID, COVID-19 status, age in years and sex were almost always included in the sample metadata. Subjects who had been exposed to COVID-19, were actively infected with it, or had recovered from it provided the deeply sampled blood TCRbeta repertoires that made up the dataset. Results the study describes overall, beyond this receptor: How much clinical and demographic metadata was included differed by source and by participant, and the metadata was provided uncurated.

TCRbeta CDR3 regions were amplified from genomic DNA using the immunoSEQ Assay, a bias-controlled multiplex PCR. On the authors' methods: Nucleated cell counts per sample were estimated from amplification of reference gene primers within the assay. Sequence reads were collapsed and filtered to measure the absolute abundance of every unique TCRbeta CDR3 rearrangement. For each sample, productive Simpson clonality was calculated as the square root of Simpson's diversity index across productive rearrangements. In its TCRdb copy, this immuneACCESS table keeps in-frame sequences only and misses some clones. Where compared with another copy, unresolved V genes explain less than half of these, and the others have no known cause. V and J calls and clone size are as listed in that table; D and trimming were resolved from the DNA. Here the sample has roughly 130,000 clones; about four fifths occur a single time. The top ten hold roughly an eighth of the sample.

Another Seattle source contributed samples from volunteer blood donors who had recovered from COVID-19. Collaborating institutions collected whole blood in K2EDTA tubes following their own protocols. For TCRbeta analysis, collaborators shipped samples as frozen whole blood, isolated PBMCs, or DNA extracted from either of those sample types. CDR1 and CDR2 (SGHRS, YFSETQ) derive from the germline V gene. Inclusive of the bounding cysteine and phenylalanine, the CDR3 is 15 residues long. The only DNA kept is the CDR3, 45 bases in frame from the first base. The junction carries 10 bases between V and J, which are trimmed by 1 base and 0 bases respectively. Details on this clone: This receptor's antigen is unknown. Qualities for individual bases were not recorded, and no much larger clone is one base off.

The receptor comes from a woman aged 25 to 39 who had recovered from COVID-19. The chain links TRBV5-1 with TRBJ1-2, with the D segment identity uncertain. The sample was peripheral blood. The base sequence is TGCGCCAGCAGCTTGTCAGGATCTTCTAACTATGGCTACACCTTC. Its protein is CASSLSGSSNYGYTF.